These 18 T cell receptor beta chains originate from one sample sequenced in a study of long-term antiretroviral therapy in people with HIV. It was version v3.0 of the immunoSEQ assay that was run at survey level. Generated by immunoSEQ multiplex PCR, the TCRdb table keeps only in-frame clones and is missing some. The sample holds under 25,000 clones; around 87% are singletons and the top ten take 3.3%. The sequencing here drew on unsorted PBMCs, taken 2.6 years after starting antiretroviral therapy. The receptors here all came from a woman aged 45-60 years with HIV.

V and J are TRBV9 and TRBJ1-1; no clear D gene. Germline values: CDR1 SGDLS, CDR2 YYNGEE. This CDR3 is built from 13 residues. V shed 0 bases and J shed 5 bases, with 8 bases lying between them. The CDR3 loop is CASSVGSRTEAFF. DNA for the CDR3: TGTGCCAGCAGCGTAGGGTCCAGGACTGAAGCTTTCTTT.

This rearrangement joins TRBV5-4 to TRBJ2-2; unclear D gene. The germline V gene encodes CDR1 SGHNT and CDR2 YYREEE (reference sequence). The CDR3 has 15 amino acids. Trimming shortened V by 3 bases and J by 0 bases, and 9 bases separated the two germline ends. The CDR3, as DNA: TGTGCCAGCAGCTCCCCAGGTACGAACACCGGGGAGCTGTTTTTT. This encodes CASSSPGTNTGELFF.

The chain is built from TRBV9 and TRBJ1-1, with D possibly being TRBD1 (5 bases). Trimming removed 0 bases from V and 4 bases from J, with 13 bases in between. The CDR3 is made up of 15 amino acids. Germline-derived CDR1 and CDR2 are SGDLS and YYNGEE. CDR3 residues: CASSVEAEGPTEAFF. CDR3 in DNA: TGTGCCAGCAGCGTAGAGGCTGAGGGACCCACTGAAGCTTTCTTT.

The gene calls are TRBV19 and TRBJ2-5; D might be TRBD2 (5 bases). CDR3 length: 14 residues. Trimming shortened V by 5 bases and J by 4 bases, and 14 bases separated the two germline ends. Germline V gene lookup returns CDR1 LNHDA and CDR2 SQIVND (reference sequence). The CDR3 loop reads CASSATTTLETQYF. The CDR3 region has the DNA TGTGCCAGTAGTGCGACTACCACGCTAGAGACCCAGTACTTC.

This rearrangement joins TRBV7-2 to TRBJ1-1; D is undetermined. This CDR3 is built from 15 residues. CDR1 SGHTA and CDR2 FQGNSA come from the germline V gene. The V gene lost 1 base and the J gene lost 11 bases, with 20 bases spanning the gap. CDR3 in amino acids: CASSLDEWARSSAFF. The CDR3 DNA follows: TGTGCCAGCAGCTTAGATGAGTGGGCACGTTCGAGTGCTTTCTTT.

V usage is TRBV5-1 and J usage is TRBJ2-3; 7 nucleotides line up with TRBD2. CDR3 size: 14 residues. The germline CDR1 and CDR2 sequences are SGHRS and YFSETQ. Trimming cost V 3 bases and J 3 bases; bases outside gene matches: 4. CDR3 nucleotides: TGCGCCAGCAGCTCTGGACTAGAAACAGATACGCAGTATTTT. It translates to CASSSGLETDTQYF.

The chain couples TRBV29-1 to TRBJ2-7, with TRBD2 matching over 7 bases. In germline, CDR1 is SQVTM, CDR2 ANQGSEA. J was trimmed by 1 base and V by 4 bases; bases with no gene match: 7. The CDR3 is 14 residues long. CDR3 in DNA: TGCAGCGTTGGCACTAGCGCGGTTTCCTACGAGCAGTACTTC. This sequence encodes CSVGTSAVSYEQYF.

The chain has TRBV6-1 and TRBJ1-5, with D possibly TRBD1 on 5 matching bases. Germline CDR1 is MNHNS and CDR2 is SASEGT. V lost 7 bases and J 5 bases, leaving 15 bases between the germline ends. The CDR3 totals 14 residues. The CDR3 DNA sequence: TGTGCCAGCAATCCCTACAGGTTCGATCAGCCCCAGCATTTT. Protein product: CASNPYRFDQPQHF.

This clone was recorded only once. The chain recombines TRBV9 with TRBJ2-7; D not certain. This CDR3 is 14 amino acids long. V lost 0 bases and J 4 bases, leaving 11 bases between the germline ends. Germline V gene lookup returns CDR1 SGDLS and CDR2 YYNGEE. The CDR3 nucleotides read TGTGCCAGCAGCGTAGGGATCGTGGATTACGAGCAGTACTTC. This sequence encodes CASSVGIVDYEQYF.

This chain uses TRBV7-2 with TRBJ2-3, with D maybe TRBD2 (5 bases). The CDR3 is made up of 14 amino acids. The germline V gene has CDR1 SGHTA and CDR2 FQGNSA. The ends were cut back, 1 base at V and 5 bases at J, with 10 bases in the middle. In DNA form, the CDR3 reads TGTGCCAGCAGCTTAGACGGGGTCCTAGATACGCAGTATTTT. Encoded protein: CASSLDGVLDTQYF.

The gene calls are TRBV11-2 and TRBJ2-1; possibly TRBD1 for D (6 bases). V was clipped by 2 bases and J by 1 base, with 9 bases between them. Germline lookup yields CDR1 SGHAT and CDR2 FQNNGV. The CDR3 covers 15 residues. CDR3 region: CASSLWQGSYNEQFF. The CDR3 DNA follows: TGTGCCAGCAGCTTATGGCAGGGGTCCTACAATGAGCAGTTCTTC. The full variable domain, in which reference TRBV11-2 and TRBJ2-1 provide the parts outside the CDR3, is EAGVAQSPRYKIIEKRQSVAFWCNPISGHATLYWYQQILGQGPKLLIQFQNNGVVDDSQLPKDRFSAERLKGVDSTLKIQPAKLEDSAVYLCASSLWQGSYNEQFFGPGTRLTVL.

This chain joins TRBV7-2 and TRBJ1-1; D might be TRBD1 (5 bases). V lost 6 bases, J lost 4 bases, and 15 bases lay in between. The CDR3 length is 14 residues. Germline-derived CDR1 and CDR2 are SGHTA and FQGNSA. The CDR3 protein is CASSLRSGGTEAFF. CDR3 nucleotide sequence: TGTGCCAGCAGTCTAAGGTCGGGGGGCACTGAAGCTTTCTTT.

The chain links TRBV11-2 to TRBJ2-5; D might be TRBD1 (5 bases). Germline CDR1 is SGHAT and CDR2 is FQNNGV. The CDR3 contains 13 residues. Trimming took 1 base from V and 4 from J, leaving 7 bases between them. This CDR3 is CASSLGQSETQYF. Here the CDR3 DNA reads TGTGCCAGCAGCTTAGGACAGTCAGAGACCCAGTACTTC.

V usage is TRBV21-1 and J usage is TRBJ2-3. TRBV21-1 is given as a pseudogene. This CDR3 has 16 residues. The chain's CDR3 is CASSPNIPSYTDTQYF. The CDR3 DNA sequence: TGTGCCAGCAGCCCCAATATCCCCTCTTACACAGATACGCAGTATTTT.

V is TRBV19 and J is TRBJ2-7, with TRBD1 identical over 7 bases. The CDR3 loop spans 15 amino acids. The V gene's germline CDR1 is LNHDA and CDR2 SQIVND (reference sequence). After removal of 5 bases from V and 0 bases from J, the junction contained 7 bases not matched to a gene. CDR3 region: CASSRGGQSSYEQYF. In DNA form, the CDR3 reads TGTGCCAGTAGTCGAGGGGGCCAAAGCTCCTACGAGCAGTACTTC.

CDR3 protein: CASSDEAPGRYYGYTF. The CDR3 nucleotides read TGTGCCAGCAGTGATGAGGCCCCCGGCAGGTACTATGGCTACACCTTC. The chain recombines TRBV2 with TRBJ1-2; no definite D call. The V and J ends lost 3 bases and 3 bases respectively, with 17 bases between them. Germline V gene sequence: CDR1 SNHLY, CDR2 FYNNEI. The CDR3 runs 16 residues. Based on the CDR3 plus reference TRBV2 and TRBJ1-2, the full variable domain is EPEVTQTPSHQVTQMGQEVILRCVPISNHLYFYWYRQILGQKVEFLVSFYNNEISEKSEIFDDQFSVERPDGSNFTLKIRSTKLEDSAMYFCASSDEAPGRYYGYTFGSGTRLTVV.

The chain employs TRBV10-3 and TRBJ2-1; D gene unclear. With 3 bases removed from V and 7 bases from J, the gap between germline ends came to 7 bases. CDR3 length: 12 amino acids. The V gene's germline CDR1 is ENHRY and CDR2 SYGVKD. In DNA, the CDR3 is TGTGCCATCAGTGAAAGGGAAAATGAGCAGTTCTTC. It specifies CAISERENEQFF.

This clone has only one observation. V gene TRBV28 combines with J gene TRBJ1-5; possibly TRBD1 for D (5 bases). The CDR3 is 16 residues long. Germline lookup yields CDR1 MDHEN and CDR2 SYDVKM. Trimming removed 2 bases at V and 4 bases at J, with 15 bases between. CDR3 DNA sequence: TGTGCCAGCAGTTTACCCCCGGGGGAAGGAAATCAGCCCCAGCATTTT. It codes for CASSLPPGEGNQPQHF.